This T cell receptor (beta chain) was recovered during a study of blood T cell repertoires in COVID-19 (dated by TCRdb to about 2020). The study in broad terms: Collaborator samples came from the United States, Italy and Spain and covered acute and convalescent phases of COVID-19. The prospective study material was composed of cDNA or gDNA derived from T cells, B-cell-depleted T cells, or PBMCs. The dataset comprised deeply sampled blood TCRbeta repertoires from subjects exposed to, actively infected with, or recovered from COVID-19. The repertoires were made available in a free public database intended to serve as a resource for research on the immune response to SARS-CoV-2. The samples were drawn from the first 160 participants of the ongoing ImmuneRACE study and from over a thousand subjects provided by 6 global collaborators. A de-identified subject ID, COVID-19 status, age in years and sex were almost always included in the sample metadata. Where available, HLA class I and class II types were obtained from metadata supplied by the sample provider rather than from assay-based typing. Broad study findings and their caveats: The amount of clinical and demographic metadata varied by source and participant and was provided uncurated.

The immunoSEQ Assay, a bias-controlled multiplex PCR, was used to amplify TCRbeta CDR3 regions from genomic DNA. Turning to the authors' computational methods: The number of nucleated cells in each sample was estimated by amplification of reference gene primers within the assay. Sequence reads were collapsed and filtered to measure the absolute abundance of every unique TCRbeta CDR3 rearrangement. For each sample, productive Simpson clonality was calculated as the square root of Simpson's diversity index across productive rearrangements. The immuneACCESS repertoire file appears here via TCRdb, limited to in-frame rearrangements. These files lack a portion of the clones; in checked studies, under half of the deficit traces to unresolved V genes, and the cause of the others is not known. V, J and clone size were drawn from that table, and D and trimming were deduced from the DNA. This sample comprises tens of thousands of clones, 70% to 80% of them detected only once. The ten top clones hold roughly a fifth of the sample.

Including cysteine and phenylalanine, the CDR3 has 16 amino acids. Of the read, only the CDR3 DNA is kept; its 48 bases are in frame from base 1. Reading the germline V gene gives CDR1 SGHVS and CDR2 FQNEAQ. Ends trimmed: V by 1 base, J by 7 bases; bases unmatched to a gene: 8. On this clone itself: Its antigen specificity is not known. No much larger clonotype is one base removed from it; base qualities were not supplied.

Collaborating institutions collected whole blood in K2EDTA tubes following their own protocols. For TCRbeta analysis, collaborator samples were shipped as frozen whole blood, as isolated PBMCs, or as DNA extracted from either sample type. Sequenced sample: peripheral blood. The clonotype originates from a man aged 50-60 years with active or convalescent COVID-19. The chain employs TRBV7-8 and TRBJ1-5, with 9 bases in between that match TRBD1. The encoded CDR3 is CASSLGGQGIRQPQHF. DNA sequence: TGTGCCAGCAGCTTAGGGGGACAGGGAATAAGACAGCCCCAGCATTTT.